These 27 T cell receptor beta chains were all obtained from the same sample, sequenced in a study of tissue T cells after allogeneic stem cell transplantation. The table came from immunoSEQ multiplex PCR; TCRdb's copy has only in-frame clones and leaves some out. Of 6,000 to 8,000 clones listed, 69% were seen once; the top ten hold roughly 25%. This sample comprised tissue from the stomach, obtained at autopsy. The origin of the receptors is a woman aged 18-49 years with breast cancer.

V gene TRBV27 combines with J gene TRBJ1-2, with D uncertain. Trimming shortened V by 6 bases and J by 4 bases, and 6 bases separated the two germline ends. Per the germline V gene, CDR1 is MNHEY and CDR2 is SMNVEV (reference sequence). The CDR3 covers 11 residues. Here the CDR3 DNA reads TGTGCCAGCAGACACTTCTATGGCTACACCTTC. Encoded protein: CASRHFYGYTF.

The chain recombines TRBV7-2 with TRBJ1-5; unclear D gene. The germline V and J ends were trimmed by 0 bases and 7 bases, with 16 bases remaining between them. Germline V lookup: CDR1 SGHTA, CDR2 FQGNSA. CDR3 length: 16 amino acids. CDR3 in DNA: TGTGCCAGCAGCTTAGCGGGTAGCGACGTGGGACAGCCCCAGCATTTT. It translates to CASSLAGSDVGQPQHF. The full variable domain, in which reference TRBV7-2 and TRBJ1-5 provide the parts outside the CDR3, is GAGVSQSPSNKVTEKGKDVELRCDPISGHTALYWYRQSLGQGLEFLIYFQGNSAPDKSGLPSDRFSAERTGGSVSTLTIQRTQQEDSAVYLCASSLAGSDVGQPQHFGDGTRLSIL.

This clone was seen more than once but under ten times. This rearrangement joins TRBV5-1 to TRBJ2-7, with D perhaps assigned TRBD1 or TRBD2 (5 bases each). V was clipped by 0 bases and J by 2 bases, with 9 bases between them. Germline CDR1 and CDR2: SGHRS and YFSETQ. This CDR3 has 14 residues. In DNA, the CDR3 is TGCGCCAGCAGCTTGGGGGACGGACCCTACGAGCAGTACTTC. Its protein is CASSLGDGPYEQYF.

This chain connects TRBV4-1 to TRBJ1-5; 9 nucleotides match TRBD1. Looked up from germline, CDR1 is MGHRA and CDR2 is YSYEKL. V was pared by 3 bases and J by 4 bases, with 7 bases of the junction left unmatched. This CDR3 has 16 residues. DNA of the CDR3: TGCGCCAGCAGCCAGGGCCCGGGACAGGGAAATCAGCCCCAGCATTTT. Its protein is CASSQGPGQGNQPQHF.

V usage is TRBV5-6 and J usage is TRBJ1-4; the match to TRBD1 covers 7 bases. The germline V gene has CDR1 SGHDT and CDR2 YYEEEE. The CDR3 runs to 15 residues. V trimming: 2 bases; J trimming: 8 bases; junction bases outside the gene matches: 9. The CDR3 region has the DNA TGTGCCAGCAGCTTATTAGACAGGGATAACGAAAAACTGTTTTTT. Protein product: CASSLLDRDNEKLFF.

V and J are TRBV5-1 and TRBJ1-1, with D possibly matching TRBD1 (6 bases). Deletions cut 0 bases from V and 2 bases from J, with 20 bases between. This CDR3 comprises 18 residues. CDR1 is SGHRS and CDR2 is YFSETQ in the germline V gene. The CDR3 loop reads CASSLGGGVRGFNTEAFF. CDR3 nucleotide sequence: TGCGCCAGCAGCTTGGGGGGCGGGGTCAGGGGATTTAACACTGAAGCTTTCTTT.

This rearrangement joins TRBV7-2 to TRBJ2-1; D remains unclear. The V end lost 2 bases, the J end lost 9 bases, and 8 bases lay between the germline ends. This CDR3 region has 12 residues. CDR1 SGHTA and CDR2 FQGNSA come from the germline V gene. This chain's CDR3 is CASSLSWGEQFF. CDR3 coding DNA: TGTGCCAGCAGCTTAAGCTGGGGTGAGCAGTTCTTC.

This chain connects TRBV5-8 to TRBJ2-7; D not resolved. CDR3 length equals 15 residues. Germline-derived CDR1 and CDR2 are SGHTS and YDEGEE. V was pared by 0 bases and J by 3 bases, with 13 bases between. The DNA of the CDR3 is TGTGCCAGCAGCTTGGTATCAGGAGACGTCTACGAGCAGTACTTC. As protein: CASSLVSGDVYEQYF.

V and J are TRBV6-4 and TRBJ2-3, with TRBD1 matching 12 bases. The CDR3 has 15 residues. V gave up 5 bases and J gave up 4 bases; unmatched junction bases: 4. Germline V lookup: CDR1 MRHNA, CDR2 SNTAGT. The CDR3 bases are TGTGCCAGCAGTTCCGGGACAGGGGGCGCAGATACGCAGTATTTT. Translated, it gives CASSSGTGGADTQYF.

CDR3 amino acids: CASSYIGEQFF. CDR3 DNA: TGTGCCAGCAGTTACATTGGTGAGCAGTTCTTC. The chain links TRBV6-5 to TRBJ2-1; the D is unclear. Trimming took 2 bases from V and 9 from J, leaving 5 bases between them. Germline CDR1 MNHEY, CDR2 SVGAGI. The CDR3 contains 11 residues.

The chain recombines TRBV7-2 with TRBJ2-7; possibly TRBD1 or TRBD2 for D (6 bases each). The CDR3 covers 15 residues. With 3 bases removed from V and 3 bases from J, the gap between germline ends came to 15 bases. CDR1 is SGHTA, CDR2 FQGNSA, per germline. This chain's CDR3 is CASSFVRRGYYEQYF. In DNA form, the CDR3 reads TGTGCCAGCAGCTTTGTGAGGAGGGGGTACTACGAGCAGTACTTC. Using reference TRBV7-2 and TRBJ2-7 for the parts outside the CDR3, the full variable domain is GAGVSQSPSNKVTEKGKDVELRCDPISGHTALYWYRQSLGQGLEFLIYFQGNSAPDKSGLPSDRFSAERTGGSVSTLTIQRTQQEDSAVYLCASSFVRRGYYEQYFGPGTRLTVT.

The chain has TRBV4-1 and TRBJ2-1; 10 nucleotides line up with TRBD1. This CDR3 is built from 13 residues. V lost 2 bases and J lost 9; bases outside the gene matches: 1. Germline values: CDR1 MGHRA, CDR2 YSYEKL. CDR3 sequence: CASSQRQGAEQFF. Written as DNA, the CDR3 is TGCGCCAGCAGCCAACGACAGGGGGCTGAGCAGTTCTTC.

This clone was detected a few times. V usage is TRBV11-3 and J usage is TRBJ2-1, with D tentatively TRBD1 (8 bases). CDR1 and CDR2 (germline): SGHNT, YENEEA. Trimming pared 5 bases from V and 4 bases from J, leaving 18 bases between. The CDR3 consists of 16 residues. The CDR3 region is CASSQNRGGTYNEQFF. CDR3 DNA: TGTGCCAGCAGCCAGAACAGGGGGGGGACTTACAATGAGCAGTTCTTC.

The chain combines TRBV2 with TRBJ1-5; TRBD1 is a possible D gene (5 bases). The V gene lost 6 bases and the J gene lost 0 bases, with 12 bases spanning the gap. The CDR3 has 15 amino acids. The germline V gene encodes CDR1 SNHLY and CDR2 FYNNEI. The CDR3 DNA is TGTGCCAGCAGCTTCGACAGTAATAGCAATCAGCCCCAGCATTTT. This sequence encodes CASSFDSNSNQPQHF. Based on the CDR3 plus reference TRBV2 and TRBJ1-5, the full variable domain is EPEVTQTPSHQVTQMGQEVILRCVPISNHLYFYWYRQILGQKVEFLVSFYNNEISEKSEIFDDQFSVERPDGSNFTLKIRSTKLEDSAMYFCASSFDSNSNQPQHFGDGTRLSIL.

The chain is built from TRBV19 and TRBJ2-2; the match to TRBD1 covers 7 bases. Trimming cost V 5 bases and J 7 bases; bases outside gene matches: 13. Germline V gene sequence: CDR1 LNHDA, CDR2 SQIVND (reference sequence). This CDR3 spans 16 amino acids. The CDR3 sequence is CASSPRQGGRGGELFF. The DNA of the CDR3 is TGTGCCAGTAGTCCAAGACAGGGCGGACGTGGCGGGGAGCTGTTTTTT. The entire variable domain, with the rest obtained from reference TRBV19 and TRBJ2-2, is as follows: DGGITQSPKYLFRKEGQNVTLSCEQNLNHDAMYWYRQDPGQGLRLIYYSQIVNDFQKGDIAEGYSVSREKKESFPLTVTSAQKNPTAFYLCASSPRQGGRGGELFFGEGSRLTVL.

The DNA for the CDR3 is TGTGCCAGCAGTGGATCCCGTTCCGGAAACACCATATATTTT. Amino acids: CASSGSRSGNTIYF. The V call is TRBV25-1, the J call TRBJ1-3; D uncertain. Germline V gene sequence: CDR1 MGHDK, CDR2 SYGVNS. CDR3 length equals 14 residues. Between the trimmed V and J ends, which lost 4 bases and 4 bases, there was a span of 11 bases.

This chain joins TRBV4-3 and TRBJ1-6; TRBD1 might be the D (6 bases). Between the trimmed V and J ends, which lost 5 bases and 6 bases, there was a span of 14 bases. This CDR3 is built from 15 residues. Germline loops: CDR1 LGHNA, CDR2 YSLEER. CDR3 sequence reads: CASSYIQQGNSPLHF. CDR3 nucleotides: TGCGCCAGCAGCTACATCCAACAGGGTAATTCACCCCTCCACTTT.

In nucleotides, the CDR3 is TGTGCCATACCTTCAGCCGGGACAGGGTACAATGAGCAGTTCTTC. Protein product: CAIPSAGTGYNEQFF. V usage is TRBV6-4 and J usage is TRBJ2-1, with 9 nucleotides matching TRBD1. V dropped 10 bases and J dropped 4; count of bases not matched to a gene: 11. Germline V gene lookup returns CDR1 MRHNA and CDR2 SNTAGT. CDR3 size: 15 residues.

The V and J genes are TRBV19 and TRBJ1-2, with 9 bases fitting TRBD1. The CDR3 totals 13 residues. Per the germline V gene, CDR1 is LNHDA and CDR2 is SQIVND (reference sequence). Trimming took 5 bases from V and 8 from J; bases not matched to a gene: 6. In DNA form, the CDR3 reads TGTGCCAGTAGTCTCGGGACAGGGTACGGCTACACCTTC. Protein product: CASSLGTGYGYTF.

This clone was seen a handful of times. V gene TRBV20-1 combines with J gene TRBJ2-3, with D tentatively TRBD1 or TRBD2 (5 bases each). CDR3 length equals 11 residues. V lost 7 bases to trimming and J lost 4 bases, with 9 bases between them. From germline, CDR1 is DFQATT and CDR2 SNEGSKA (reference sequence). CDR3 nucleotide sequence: TGCAGTGTTCGGGGCGCAGATACGCAGTATTTT. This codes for CSVRGADTQYF.

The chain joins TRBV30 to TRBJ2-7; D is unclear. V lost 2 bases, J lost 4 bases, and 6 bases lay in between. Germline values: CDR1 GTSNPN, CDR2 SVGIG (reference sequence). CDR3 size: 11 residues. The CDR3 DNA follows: TGTGCCTGGAGTAAAGAGTACGAGCAGTACTTC. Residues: CAWSKEYEQYF.

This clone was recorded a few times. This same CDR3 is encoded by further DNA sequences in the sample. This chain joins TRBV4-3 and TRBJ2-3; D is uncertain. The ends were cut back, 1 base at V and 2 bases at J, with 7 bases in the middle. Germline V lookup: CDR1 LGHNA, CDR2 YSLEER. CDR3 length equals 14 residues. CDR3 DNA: TGCGCCAGCAGCCAAGGCCTCATCACAGATACGCAGTATTTT. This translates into CASSQGLITDTQYF.

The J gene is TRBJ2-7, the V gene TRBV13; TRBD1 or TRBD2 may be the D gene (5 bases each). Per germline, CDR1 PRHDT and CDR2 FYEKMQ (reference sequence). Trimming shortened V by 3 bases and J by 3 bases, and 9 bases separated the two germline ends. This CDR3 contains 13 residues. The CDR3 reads CASSLGTNYEQYF. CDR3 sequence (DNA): TGTGCCAGCAGCTTGGGGACCAACTACGAGCAGTACTTC.

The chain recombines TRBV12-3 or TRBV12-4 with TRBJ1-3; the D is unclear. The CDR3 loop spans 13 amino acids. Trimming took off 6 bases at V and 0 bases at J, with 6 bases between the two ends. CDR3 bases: TGTGCCAGCAGCCCTTACTCTGGAAACACCATATATTTT. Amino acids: CASSPYSGNTIYF.

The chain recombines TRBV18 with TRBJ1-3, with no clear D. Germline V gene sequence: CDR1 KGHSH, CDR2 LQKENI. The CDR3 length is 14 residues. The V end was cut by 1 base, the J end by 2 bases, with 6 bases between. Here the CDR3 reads CASSPQGAGNTIYF. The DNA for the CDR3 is TGTGCCAGCTCACCACAGGGCGCTGGAAACACCATATATTTT.

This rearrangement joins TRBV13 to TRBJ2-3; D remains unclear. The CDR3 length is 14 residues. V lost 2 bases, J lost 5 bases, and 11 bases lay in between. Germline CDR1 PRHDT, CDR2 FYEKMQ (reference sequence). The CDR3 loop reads CASSLWTTIDTQYF. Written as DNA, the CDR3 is TGTGCCAGCAGCTTATGGACCACCATAGATACGCAGTATTTT. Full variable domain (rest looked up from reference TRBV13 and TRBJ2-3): AAGVIQSPRHLIKEKRETATLKCYPIPRHDTVYWYQQGPGQDPQFLISFYEKMQSDKGSIPDRFSAQQFSDYHSELNMSSLELGDSALYFCASSLWTTIDTQYFGPGTRLTVL.

The chain's CDR3 is CASSPQGQGYEQFF. The CDR3 DNA reads as TGTGCCAGCAGCCCTCAGGGACAGGGCTATGAGCAGTTCTTC. The chain is built from TRBV27 and TRBJ2-1; 9 positions agree with TRBD1. Germline assignment: CDR1 MNHEY and CDR2 SMNVEV (reference sequence). The CDR3 length is 14 residues. With 6 bases clipped from V and 8 bases from J, the junction kept 8 bases outside the gene matches.